The entry below gives a single T cell receptor beta chain sequence along with its context. What it binds is unknown. This entry comes from a study of identifying expanded T cells in peripheral blood. The study's findings and limits: Over about two and four weeks, about 15 and 19 clones changed, versus roughly 1.1 between replicates.

The CDR3 runs 14 residues. The data were produced by immunoSEQ multiplex PCR, yet TCRdb's version contains in-frame clones alone and is incomplete. The sample lists some 91,000 clones, about 91% occurring once. Healthy donors had no documented immune events, such as infections, while sampled. This chain connects TRBV21-1 to TRBJ1-4; the listed D gene, TRBD1, was not tested against the DNA. TRBV21-1 is a pseudogene locus. The sequence came from a person between 18 and 70 years old in good health. The specimen was blood. The CDR3 loop reads CASSTRRGCEKLFF. The CDR3 DNA reads as TGTGCCAGCAGCACCCGAAGGGGTTGTGAAAAACTGTTTTTT.